These T cell receptor beta chains were read from a single sample in a study of PD-L1 blockade in urothelial cancer. Clones were sequenced by immunoSEQ multiplex PCR, and TCRdb holds only the in-frame ones, with some missing. The data show 65,000 to 80,000 clones, roughly 90% seen once. The sample in question was PBMCs, obtained around atezolizumab (anti-PD-L1) treatment. These TCRs come from a man aged 65 to 85 with urothelial cancer. CDR3s include the opening cysteine and the closing phenylalanine or tryptophan. D genes are given only for firm matches. Some rows mark clone size as missing; the rest say once, few, many or name a class of expanded clone.

d_gene	v_gene	abundance	j_gene	CDR3nt	CDR3aa
-	TRBV7-2	-	TRBJ1-2	TGTGCCAGCAGCCACGACAGCTATGGCTACACCTTC	CASSHDSYGYTF
TRBD1	TRBV10-3	-	TRBJ2-5	TGTGCCATCAGTGGACAGGGGAACCAAGAGACCCAGTACTTC	CAISGQGNQETQYF
TRBD1	TRBV7-2	-	TRBJ2-7	TGTGCCAGCAGCTTACAGGGGGTTATCAGCGAGCAGTACTTC	CASSLQGVISEQYF
-	TRBV29-1	-	TRBJ1-3	TGCAGCGCCACAGGGATCTCTGGAAACACCATATATTTT	CSATGISGNTIYF
TRBD2	TRBV28	-	TRBJ2-2	TGTGCCAGCAGTGAAGTAAGCGGGAAAGGCACCGGGGAGCTGTTTTTT	CASSEVSGKGTGELFF
-	TRBV18	-	TRBJ2-7	TGTGCCAGCTCACCTAGGGGCGGAGCCCTCGGGGAGCAGTACTTC	CASSPRGGALGEQYF
-	TRBV7-3	-	TRBJ1-1	TGTGCTCCCTTGTCAGGGGCCGCAGGGGAAGCTTTCTTT	CAPLSGAAGEAFF
TRBD1	TRBV7-9	few	TRBJ1-3	TGTGCCAGCAGCCTACATTATAGACAGGGGGCGAGCTTCCGAAACACCATATATTTT	CASSLHYRQGASFRNTIYF
TRBD1	TRBV18	-	TRBJ1-4	TGTGCCAGCTCACCCGACAGGGTTACTAATGAAAAACTGTTTTTT	CASSPDRVTNEKLFF
TRBD2	TRBV19	once	TRBJ2-2	TGTGCCAGTAGTCTTGGGACTAGCGGGAGTCGTACCGGGGAGCTGTTTTTT	CASSLGTSGSRTGELFF
TRBD1	TRBV5-1	-	TRBJ1-2	TGCGCCAGCAGCTTGGAGGACAGGGGAGGAGGCTACACCTTC	CASSLEDRGGGYTF
TRBD1	TRBV6-5	once	TRBJ1-1	TGTGCCAGCAGTTACGGGACAGCTCTAAACGAAGCTTTCTTT	CASSYGTALNEAFF
TRBD2	TRBV14	-	TRBJ2-7	TGTGCCAGCGCCCGGCTAGCGGGAGCGAGGGAGCAGTACTTC	CASARLAGAREQYF
-	TRBV7-9	once	TRBJ2-7	TGTGCCAGCAGCCCCCGACTGAGCTCCTACGAGCAGTACTTC	CASSPRLSSYEQYF
-	TRBV9	-	TRBJ2-7	TGTGCCAGCAGCGAGGGATGGAGTAGCGTCGACGAGCAGTACTTC	CASSEGWSSVDEQYF
-	TRBV13	-	TRBJ1-2	TGTGCCAGCAGCTTTCGACAAGCAAACTATGGCTACACCTTC	CASSFRQANYGYTF
-	TRBV6-6	-	TRBJ1-4	TGTGCCAGCAGTTACTCGATAGGGGGGGCTAATGAAAAACTGTTTTTT	CASSYSIGGANEKLFF
TRBD1	TRBV19	-	TRBJ1-2	TGTGCCAGTAGTATATCTTGGACAGGGGTTTATGGCTACACCTTC	CASSISWTGVYGYTF
TRBD2	TRBV19	once	TRBJ2-2	TGTGCCAGTATGGTAGCGGGAGGGTACACCGGGGAGCTGTTTTTT	CASMVAGGYTGELFF
-	TRBV18	-	TRBJ1-2	TGTGCCAGCTCACCACTGACAGATTCTAACTATGGCTACACCTTC	CASSPLTDSNYGYTF
TRBD1	TRBV7-6	-	TRBJ2-5	TGTGCCAGCAGCCGTGGACAGGTTCAAGAGACCCAGTACTTC	CASSRGQVQETQYF
-	TRBV5-5	-	TRBJ1-5	TGTGCCAGCAGCTGGACACTCGATCAGCCCCAGCATTTT	CASSWTLDQPQHF
TRBD1	TRBV2	-	TRBJ2-1	TGTGCCAGCACTACAGGGGCTGCTTACAATGAGCAGTTCTTC	CASTTGAAYNEQFF
-	TRBV25-1	-	TRBJ1-1	TGTGCCAGCAGTGTGCTAGCCCCTGGCGAAGCTTTCTTT	CASSVLAPGEAFF